This T cell receptor (beta chain) was sequenced for a study of identical twins. This CDR3 is 13 amino acids long. Trimming pared 3 bases from V and 7 bases from J, leaving 9 bases between. CDR1 is MNHEY and CDR2 is SMNVEV in the germline V gene (reference sequence). TCRdb itself ran the 5' RACE reads through MiXCR, one entry per CDR3 protein. The table has hundreds of thousands of distinct CDR3 sequences, approximately 20% seen once. Another study also made use of these data, one on yellow fever vaccine responses in identical twins. From that report: Reported findings indicate that twins' vaccine T cell responses seemed partially convergent, partially personalized.

The receptor was isolated from a woman younger than 30 in good health. This chain links TRBV27 with TRBJ1-4; perhaps TRBD1 as D (6 bases). Sequencing used CD4+ T cells sorted from blood. The CDR3 DNA reads as TGTGCCAGCAGTTTGCCAGGGGCTGAAAAACTGTTTTTT. Amino acid sequence: CASSLPGAEKLFF.